This T cell receptor beta chain appears in the sequencing data of a study of cytomegalovirus exposure and HLA in healthy donors. Measured with immunoSEQ multiplex PCR; TCRdb has only the in-frame clones, and not every one. Seen here are more than 250,000 clones, about nine tenths observed once, and the top ten hold over 1%. Germline V gene sequence: CDR1 SQVTM, CDR2 ANQGSEA. Trimming removed 1 base at V and 0 bases at J, with 13 bases between. The CDR3 spans 15 residues. Regarding this clone: Antigen specificity is unknown.

Study-wide points: A later analysis found first-cohort TCR clusters tended to co-occur in the approximately 110 validation repertoires.

The chain employs TRBV29-1 and TRBJ2-7, with D possibly matching TRBD2 (5 bases). The TCR was taken from a woman under 40 in good health and CMV-seropositive. The sample taken for sequencing was PBMCs. Written as DNA, the CDR3 is TGCAGCGTTGAAGTCGGGGAGCCTCACTCCTACGAGCAGTACTTC. Encoded protein: CSVEVGEPHSYEQYF.